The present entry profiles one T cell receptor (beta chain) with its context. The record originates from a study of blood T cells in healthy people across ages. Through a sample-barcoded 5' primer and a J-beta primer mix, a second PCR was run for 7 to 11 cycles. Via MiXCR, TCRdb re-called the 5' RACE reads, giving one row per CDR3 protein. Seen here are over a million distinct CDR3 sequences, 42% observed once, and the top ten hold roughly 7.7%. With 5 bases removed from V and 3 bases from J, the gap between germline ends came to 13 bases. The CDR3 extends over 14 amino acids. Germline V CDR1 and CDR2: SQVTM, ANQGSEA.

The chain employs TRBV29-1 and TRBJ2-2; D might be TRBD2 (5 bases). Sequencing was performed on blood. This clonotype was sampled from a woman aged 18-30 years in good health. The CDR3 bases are TGCAGCGTTCCTCGTACGGGGTACACCGGGGAGCTGTTTTTT. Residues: CSVPRTGYTGELFF.